Detailed here is one TCR beta chain. Its antigen is currently unknown. TCRdb keeps only in-frame clones here, not all; method: immunoSEQ multiplex PCR. The profile shows some 160,000 clones, 88% of them singletons. This entry is derived from a study of T cell responses to AZD1222 COVID-19 vaccine. Whole-study results and caveats: Unmutated variant regions are reportedly the target of nearly half of TCRs that are spike-specific. Spike-specific TCR breadth rose after two AZD1222 doses, and depth rose as well.

V shed 4 bases and J shed 6 bases, with 14 bases lying between them. This CDR3 has 14 residues. Germline-derived CDR1 and CDR2 are LNHNV and YYDKDF (reference sequence). This chain uses TRBV15 with TRBJ2-3; perhaps TRBD1 as D (6 bases). The sequencing used peripheral blood, collected on day 0 of AZD1222 vaccination. The sequence derives from an adult in good health. Here the CDR3 reads CATSTQGSGDTQYF. CDR3 bases: TGTGCCACCAGCACGCAGGGGTCCGGCGATACGCAGTATTTT.